This T cell receptor beta chain appears in the sequencing data of a study of T cells in Graves' hyperthyroidism and ophthalmopathy. Study background: Peripheral blood samples were taken at initial diagnosis, prior to any treatment.

Patients having uncontrolled infection, another autoimmune disease, pregnancy or lactation were not included. The authors took PBMCs from 10 ml fresh peripheral blood. Researchers took RNA transcripts and amplified the TCR beta CDR3 regions from them. In the first-round RT-PCR of the TCR CDR3, the HTBI primer set was used. Using its own MiXCR run on the multiplex PCR reads, TCRdb lists one record per CDR3 protein. The sample comprises around 210,000 distinct CDR3 sequences, roughly a sixth of which are singletons, and around 52% rests with the top ten. V was pared by 10 bases and J by 4 bases, with 13 bases of the junction left unmatched. The CDR3 length is 15 residues. CDR1 SGHTA and CDR2 FQGNSA come from the germline V gene. A few counts support this clonotype. Its specificity is unknown. Findings of the study overall: Blood also carried most thyroid clonotypes expanded above 0.001.

The V and J genes are TRBV7-2 and TRBJ2-1, with 7 positions matching TRBD1. The sequenced sample consisted of blood. The clonotype originates from a woman aged 50 to 60 with Graves' hyperthyroidism. The CDR3 bases are TGTGCCAACAGAAAACCGGGACAGCCTTACAATGAGCAGTTCTTC. It codes for CANRKPGQPYNEQFF.